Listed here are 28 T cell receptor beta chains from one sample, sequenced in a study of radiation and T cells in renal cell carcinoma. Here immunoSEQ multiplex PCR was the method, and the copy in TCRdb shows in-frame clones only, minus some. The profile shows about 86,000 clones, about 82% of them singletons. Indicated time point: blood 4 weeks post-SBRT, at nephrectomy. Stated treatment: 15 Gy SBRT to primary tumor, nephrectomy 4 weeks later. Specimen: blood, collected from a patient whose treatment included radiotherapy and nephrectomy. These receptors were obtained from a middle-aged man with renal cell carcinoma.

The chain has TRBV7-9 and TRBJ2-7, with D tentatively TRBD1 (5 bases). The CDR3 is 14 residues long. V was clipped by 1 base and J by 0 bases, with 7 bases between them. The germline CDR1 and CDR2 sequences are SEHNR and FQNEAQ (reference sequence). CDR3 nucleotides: TGTGCCAGCAGCTTAGTAGGGGCCTCCTACGAGCAGTACTTC. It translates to CASSLVGASYEQYF.

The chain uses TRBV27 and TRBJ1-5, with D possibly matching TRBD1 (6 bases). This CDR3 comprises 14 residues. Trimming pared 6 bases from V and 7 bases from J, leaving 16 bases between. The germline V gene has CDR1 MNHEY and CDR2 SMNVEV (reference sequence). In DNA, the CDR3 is TGTGCCAGCAGAGCCGGAGGGACACCCCAGCCCCAGCATTTT. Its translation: CASRAGGTPQPQHF.

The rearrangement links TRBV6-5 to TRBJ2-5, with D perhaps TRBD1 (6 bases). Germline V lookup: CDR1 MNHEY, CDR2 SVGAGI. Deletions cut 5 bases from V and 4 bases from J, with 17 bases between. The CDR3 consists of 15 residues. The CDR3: CASSHNRVFGETQYF. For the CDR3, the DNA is TGTGCCAGCAGTCACAACAGGGTATTTGGAGAGACCCAGTACTTC.

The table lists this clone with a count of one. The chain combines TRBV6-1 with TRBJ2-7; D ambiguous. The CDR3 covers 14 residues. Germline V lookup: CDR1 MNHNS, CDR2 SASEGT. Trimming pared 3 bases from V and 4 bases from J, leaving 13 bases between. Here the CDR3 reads CASSDFEGLYEQYF. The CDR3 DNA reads TGTGCCAGCAGTGATTTCGAAGGTCTGTACGAGCAGTACTTC.

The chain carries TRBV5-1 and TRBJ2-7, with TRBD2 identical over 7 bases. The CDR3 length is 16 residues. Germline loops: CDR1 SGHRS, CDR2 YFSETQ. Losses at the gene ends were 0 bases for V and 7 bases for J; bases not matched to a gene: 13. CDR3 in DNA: TGCGCCAGCAGCTTGGCTCTAGCGGTTTCCCCCGGGGAGCAGTACTTC. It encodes CASSLALAVSPGEQYF.

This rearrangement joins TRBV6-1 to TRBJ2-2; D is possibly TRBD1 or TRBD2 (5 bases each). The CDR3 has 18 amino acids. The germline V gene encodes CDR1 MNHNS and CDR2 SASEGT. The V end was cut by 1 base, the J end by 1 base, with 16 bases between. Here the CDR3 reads CASSEGFAGGRNTGELFF. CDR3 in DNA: TGTGCCAGCAGTGAAGGTTTTGCTGGGGGTCGGAACACCGGGGAGCTGTTTTTT.

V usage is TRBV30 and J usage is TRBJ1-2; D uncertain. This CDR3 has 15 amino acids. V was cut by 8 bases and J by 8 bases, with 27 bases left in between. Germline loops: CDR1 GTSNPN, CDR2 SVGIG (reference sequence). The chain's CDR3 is CAGTLESSRQRGYTF. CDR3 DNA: TGTGCCGGTACACTGGAGAGTAGTAGGCAGAGGGGCTACACCTTC. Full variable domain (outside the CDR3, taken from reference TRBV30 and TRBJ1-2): SQTIHQWPATLVQPVGSPLSLECTVEGTSNPNLYWYRQAAGRGLQLLFYSVGIGQISSEVPQNLSASRPQDRQFILSSKKLLLSDSGFYLCAGTLESSRQRGYTFGSGTRLTVV.

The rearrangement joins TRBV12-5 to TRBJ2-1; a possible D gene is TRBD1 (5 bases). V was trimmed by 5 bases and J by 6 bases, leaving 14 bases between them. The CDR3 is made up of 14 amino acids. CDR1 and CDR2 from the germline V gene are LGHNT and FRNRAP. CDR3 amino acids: CASGPNRISNEQFF. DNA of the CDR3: TGTGCTAGTGGTCCCAACAGGATTTCCAATGAGCAGTTCTTC.

This chain's CDR3 is CASSSDPGQYSQPQHF. The CDR3 nucleotides are TGTGCCAGCAGCTCAGATCCGGGACAGTACTCTCAGCCCCAGCATTTT. The chain employs TRBV5-5 and TRBJ1-5, with 7 nucleotides matching TRBD1. This CDR3 is built from 16 residues. V shed 3 bases and J 6 bases; nucleotides not matched to a gene: 12. CDR1 and CDR2 (germline): SGHKS, YYEKEE (reference sequence).

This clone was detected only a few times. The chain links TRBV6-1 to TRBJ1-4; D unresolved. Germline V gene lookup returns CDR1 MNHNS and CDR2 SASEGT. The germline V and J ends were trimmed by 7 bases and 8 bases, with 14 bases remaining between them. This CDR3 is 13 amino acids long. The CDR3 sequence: CASTRAPREKLFF. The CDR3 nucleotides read TGTGCCAGCACGAGGGCCCCCAGAGAAAAACTGTTTTTT.

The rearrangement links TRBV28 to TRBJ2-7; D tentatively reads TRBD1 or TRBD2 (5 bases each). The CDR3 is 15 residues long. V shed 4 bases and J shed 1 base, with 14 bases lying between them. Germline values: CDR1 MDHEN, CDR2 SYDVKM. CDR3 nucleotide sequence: TGTGCCAGCAGTTGGGGACCGCTACGTTCCTACGAGCAGTACTTC. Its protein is CASSWGPLRSYEQYF.

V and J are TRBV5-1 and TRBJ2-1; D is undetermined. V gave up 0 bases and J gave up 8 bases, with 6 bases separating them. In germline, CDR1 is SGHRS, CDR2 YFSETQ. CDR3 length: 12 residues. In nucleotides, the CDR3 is TGCGCCAGCAGCTTGGTGGCTTATGAGCAGTTCTTC. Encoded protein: CASSLVAYEQFF.

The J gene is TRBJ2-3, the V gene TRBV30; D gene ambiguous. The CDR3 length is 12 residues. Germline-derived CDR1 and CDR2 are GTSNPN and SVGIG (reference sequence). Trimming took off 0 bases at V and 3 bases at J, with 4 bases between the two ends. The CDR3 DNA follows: TGTGCCTGGAGTGTTTCTACAGATACGCAGTATTTT. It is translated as CAWSVSTDTQYF.

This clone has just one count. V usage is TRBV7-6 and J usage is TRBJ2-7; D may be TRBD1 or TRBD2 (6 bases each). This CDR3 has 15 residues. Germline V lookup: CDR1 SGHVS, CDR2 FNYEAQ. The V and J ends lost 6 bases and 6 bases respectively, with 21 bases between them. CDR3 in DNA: TGTGCCAGCAGTCGGGGGCCACAGGGCCTTAGCGAGCAGTACTTC. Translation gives CASSRGPQGLSEQYF.

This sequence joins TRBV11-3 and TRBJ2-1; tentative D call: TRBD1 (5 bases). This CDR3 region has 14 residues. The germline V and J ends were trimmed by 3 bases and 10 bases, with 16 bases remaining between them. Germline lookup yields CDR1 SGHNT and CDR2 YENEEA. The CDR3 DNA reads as TGTGCCAGCAGCTTTGGGGCGGACGGCCAGGAGCAGTTCTTC. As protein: CASSFGADGQEQFF.

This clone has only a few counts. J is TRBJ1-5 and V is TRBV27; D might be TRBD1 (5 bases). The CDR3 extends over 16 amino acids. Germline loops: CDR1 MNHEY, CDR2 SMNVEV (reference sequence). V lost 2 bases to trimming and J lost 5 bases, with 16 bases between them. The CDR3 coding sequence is TGTGCCAGCAGTTTAAGCGGCCAGGGTCGGCATCAGCCCCAGCATTTT. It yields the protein CASSLSGQGRHQPQHF.

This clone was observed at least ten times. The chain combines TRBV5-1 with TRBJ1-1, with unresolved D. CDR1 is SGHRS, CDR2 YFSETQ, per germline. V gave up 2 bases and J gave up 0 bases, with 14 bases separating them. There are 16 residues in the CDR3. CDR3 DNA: TGCGCCAGCAGCTTACAGCCCCTGGGGATGAACACTGAAGCTTTCTTT. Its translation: CASSLQPLGMNTEAFF.

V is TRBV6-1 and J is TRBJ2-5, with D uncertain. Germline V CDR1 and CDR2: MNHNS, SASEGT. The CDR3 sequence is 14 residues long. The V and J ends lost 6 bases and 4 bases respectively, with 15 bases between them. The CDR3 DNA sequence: TGTGCCAGCAGAAAGGACCCCCACGGAGAGACCCAGTACTTC. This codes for CASRKDPHGETQYF.

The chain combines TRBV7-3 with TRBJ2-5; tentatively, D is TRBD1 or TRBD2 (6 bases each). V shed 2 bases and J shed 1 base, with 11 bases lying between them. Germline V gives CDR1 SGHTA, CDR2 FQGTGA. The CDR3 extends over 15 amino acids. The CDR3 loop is CASSLQGGGQETQYF. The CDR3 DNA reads TGTGCCAGCAGCTTACAAGGGGGAGGCCAAGAGACCCAGTACTTC.

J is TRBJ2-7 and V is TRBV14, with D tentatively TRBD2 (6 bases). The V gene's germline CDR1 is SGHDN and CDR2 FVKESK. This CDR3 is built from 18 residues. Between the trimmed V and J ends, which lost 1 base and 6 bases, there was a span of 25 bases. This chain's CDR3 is CASSQAGGSGRLRFEQYF. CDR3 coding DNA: TGTGCCAGCAGCCAAGCTGGAGGGTCAGGCAGGTTAAGATTCGAGCAGTACTTC.

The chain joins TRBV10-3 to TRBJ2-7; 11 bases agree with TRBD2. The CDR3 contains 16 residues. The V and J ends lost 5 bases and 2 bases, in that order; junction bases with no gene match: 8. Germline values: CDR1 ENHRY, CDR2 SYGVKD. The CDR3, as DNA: TGTGCCATCAGTACCCAAGGGACTAGCGGAACCTACGAGCAGTACTTC. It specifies CAISTQGTSGTYEQYF.

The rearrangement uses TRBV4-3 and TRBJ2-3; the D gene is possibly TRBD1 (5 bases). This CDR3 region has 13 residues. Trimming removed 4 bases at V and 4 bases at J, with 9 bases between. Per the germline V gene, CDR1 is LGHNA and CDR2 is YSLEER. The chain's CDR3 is CASSLLGPDTQYF. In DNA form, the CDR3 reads TGCGCCAGCAGCCTCCTGGGGCCAGATACGCAGTATTTT.

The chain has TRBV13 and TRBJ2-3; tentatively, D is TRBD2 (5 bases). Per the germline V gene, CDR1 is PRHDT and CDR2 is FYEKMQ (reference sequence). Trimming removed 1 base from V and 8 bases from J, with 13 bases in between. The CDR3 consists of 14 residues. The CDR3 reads CASSLAGSGGTQYF. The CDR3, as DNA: TGTGCCAGCAGCTTAGCGGGAAGCGGTGGTACGCAGTATTTT. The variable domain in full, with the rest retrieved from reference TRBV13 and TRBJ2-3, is AAGVIQSPRHLIKEKRETATLKCYPIPRHDTVYWYQQGPGQDPQFLISFYEKMQSDKGSIPDRFSAQQFSDYHSELNMSSLELGDSALYFCASSLAGSGGTQYFGPGTRLTVL.

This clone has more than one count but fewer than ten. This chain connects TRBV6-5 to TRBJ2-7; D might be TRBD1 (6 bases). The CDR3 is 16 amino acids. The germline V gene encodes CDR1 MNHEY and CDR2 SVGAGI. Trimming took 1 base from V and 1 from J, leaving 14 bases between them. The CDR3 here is CASSYFAGASSYEQYF. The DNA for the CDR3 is TGTGCCAGCAGTTACTTTGCAGGGGCCTCTTCCTACGAGCAGTACTTC.

For the CDR3, the DNA is TGTGCCAGCTCACCAAGTGAAGAAAGATTATCGGGCTACACCTTC. The encoded protein is CASSPSEERLSGYTF. This sequence joins TRBV18 and TRBJ1-2; D is unclear. Germline V gives CDR1 KGHSH, CDR2 LQKENI. Trimming shortened V by 2 bases and J by 8 bases, and 18 bases separated the two germline ends. The CDR3 has 15 residues. The full variable domain, with the rest looked up from reference TRBV18 and TRBJ1-2, is NAGVMQNPRHLVRRRGQEARLRCSPMKGHSHVYWYRQLPEEGLKFMVYLQKENIIDESGMPKERFSAEFPKEGPSILRIQQVVRGDSAAYFCASSPSEERLSGYTFGSGTRLTVV.

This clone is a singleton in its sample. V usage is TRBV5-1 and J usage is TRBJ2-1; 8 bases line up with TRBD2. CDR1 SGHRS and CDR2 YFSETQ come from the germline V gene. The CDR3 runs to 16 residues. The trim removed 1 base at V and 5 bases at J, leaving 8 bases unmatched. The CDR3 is CASSLRAGGDDNEQFF. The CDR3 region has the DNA TGCGCCAGCAGCTTGCGCGCGGGAGGAGACGACAATGAGCAGTTCTTC.

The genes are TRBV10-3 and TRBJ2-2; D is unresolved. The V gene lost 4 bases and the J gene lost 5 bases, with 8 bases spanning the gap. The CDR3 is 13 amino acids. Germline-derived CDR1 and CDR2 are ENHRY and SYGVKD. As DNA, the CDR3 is TGTGCCATCAGTGGGCAGACAACCGGGGAGCTGTTTTTT. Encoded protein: CAISGQTTGELFF.

The CDR3 DNA is TGTGCCAGCACCACCACAGGGGTGAACACTGAAGCTTTCTTT. It is translated as CASTTTGVNTEAFF. The genes are TRBV6-1 and TRBJ1-1; 7 bases match TRBD1. Trimming cost V 7 bases and J 0 bases; bases outside gene matches: 5. The CDR3 loop spans 14 amino acids. The germline V gene encodes CDR1 MNHNS and CDR2 SASEGT.